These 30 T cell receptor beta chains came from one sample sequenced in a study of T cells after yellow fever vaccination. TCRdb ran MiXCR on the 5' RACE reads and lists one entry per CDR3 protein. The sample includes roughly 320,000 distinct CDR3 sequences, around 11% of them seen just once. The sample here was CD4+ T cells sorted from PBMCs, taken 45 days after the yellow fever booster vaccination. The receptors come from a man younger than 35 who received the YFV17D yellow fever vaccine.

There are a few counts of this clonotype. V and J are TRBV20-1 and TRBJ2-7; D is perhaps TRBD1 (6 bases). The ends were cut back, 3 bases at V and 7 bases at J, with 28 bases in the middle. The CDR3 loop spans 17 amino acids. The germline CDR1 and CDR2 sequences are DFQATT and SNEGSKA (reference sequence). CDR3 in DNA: TGCAGTGCTAGGCGTCCGCACACCTTACAGGGTATCTGGGAGCAGTACTTC. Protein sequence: CSARRPHTLQGIWEQYF.

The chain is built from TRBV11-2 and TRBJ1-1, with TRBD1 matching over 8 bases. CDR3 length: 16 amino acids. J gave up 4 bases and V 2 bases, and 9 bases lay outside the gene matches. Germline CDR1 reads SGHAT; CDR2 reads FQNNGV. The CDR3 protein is CASSLLDRAGGTEAFF. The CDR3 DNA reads TGTGCCAGCAGCTTACTGGACAGGGCGGGCGGCACTGAAGCTTTCTTT. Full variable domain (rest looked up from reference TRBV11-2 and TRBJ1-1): EAGVAQSPRYKIIEKRQSVAFWCNPISGHATLYWYQQILGQGPKLLIQFQNNGVVDDSQLPKDRFSAERLKGVDSTLKIQPAKLEDSAVYLCASSLLDRAGGTEAFFGQGTRLTVV.

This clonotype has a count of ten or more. The CDR3 protein is CASSEPNTGELFF. CDR3 coding DNA: TGTGCCAGCAGTGAACCAAACACCGGGGAGCTGTTTTTT. V and J are TRBV6-1 and TRBJ2-2; D remains ambiguous. The V gene lost 2 bases and the J gene lost 2 bases, with 3 bases spanning the gap. Germline values: CDR1 MNHNS, CDR2 SASEGT. This CDR3 has 13 amino acids.

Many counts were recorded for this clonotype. As DNA, the CDR3 is TGCGCCAGCAGCCCAGATAGCGGGGGTGGGAGTGAGCAGTTCTTC. It translates to CASSPDSGGGSEQFF. The chain links TRBV5-1 to TRBJ2-1; 9 nucleotides line up with TRBD2. Trimming took 4 bases from V and 9 from J; bases not matched to a gene: 11. Germline-derived CDR1 and CDR2 are SGHRS and YFSETQ. The CDR3 is 15 amino acids.

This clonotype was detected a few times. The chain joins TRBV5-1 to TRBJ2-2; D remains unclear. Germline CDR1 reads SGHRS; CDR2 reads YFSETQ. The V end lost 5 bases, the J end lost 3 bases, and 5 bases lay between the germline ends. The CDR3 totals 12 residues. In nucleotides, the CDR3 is TGCGCCAGCAGGGTGGACACCGGGGAGCTGTTTTTT. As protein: CASRVDTGELFF.

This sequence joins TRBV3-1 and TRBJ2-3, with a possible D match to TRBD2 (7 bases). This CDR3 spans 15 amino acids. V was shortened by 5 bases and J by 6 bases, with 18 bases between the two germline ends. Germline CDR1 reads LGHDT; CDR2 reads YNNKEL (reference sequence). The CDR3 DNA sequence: TGTGCCAGCAGCTTCTTAGGACGGGGGGCGGATACGCAGTATTTT. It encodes CASSFLGRGADTQYF.

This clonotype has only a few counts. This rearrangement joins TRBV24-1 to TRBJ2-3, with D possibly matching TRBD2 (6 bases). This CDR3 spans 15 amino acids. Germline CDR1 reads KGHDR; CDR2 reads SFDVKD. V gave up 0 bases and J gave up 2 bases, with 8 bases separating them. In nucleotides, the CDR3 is TGTGCCACCAGTGATTTGTCGGGGGTCACAGATACGCAGTATTTT. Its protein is CATSDLSGVTDTQYF.

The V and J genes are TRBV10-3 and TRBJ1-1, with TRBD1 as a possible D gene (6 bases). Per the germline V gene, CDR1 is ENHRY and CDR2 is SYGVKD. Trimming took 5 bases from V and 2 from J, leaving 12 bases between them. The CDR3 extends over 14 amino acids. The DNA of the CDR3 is TGTGCCATCAGTATACAGGGTCCCAACACTGAAGCTTTCTTT. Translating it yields CAISIQGPNTEAFF.

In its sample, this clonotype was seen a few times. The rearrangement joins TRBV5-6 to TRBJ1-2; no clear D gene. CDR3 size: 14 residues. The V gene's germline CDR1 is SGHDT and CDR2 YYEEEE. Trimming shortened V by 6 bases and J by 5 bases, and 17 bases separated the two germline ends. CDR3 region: CASTTAETLYGYTF. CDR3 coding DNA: TGTGCCAGCACCACCGCAGAGACCCTTTATGGCTACACCTTC.

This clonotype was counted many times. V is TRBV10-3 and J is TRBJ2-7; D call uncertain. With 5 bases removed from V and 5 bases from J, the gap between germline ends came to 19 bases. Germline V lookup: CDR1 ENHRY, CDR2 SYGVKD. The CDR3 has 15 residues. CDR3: CAISSPNGRGDEQYV. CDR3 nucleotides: TGTGCCATCAGTTCCCCAAATGGCCGCGGTGACGAGCAGTACGTC.

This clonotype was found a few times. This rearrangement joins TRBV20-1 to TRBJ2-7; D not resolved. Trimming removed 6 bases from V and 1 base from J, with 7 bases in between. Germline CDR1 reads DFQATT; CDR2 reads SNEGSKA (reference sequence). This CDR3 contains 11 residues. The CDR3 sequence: CSARSSYEQYV. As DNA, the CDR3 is TGCAGTGCACGCAGTTCCTACGAGCAGTACGTC.

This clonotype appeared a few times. The CDR3: CASSPGQGYSPLHF. The CDR3 region has the DNA TGTGCCAGCAGCCCCGGACAGGGCTACTCACCCCTCCACTTT. The J gene is TRBJ1-6, the V gene TRBV7-3; the match to TRBD1 covers 8 bases. This CDR3 contains 14 residues. The germline V gene has CDR1 SGHTA and CDR2 FQGTGA. The V segment lost 5 bases and the J segment 10 bases; nucleotides outside the gene matches: 7.

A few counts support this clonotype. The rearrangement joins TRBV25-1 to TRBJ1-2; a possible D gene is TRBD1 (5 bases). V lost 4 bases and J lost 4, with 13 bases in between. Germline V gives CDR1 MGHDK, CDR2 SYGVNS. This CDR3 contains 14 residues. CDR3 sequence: CASSGRAGAYGYTF. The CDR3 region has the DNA TGTGCCAGCAGTGGCAGGGCCGGTGCCTATGGCTACACCTTC.

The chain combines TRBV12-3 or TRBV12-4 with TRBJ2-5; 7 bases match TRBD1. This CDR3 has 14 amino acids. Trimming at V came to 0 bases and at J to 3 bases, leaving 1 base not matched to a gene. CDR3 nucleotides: TGTGCCAGCAGTTTAGCGACAGGGAAAGAGACCCAGTACTTC. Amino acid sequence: CASSLATGKETQYF.

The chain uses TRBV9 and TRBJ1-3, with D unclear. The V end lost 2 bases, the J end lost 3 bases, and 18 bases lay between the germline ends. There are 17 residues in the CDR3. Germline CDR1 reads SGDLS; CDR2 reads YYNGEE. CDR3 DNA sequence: TGTGCCAGCAGCGTGTCTTCGGTTGGGCAGAATGGAAACACCATATATTTT. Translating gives CASSVSSVGQNGNTIYF.

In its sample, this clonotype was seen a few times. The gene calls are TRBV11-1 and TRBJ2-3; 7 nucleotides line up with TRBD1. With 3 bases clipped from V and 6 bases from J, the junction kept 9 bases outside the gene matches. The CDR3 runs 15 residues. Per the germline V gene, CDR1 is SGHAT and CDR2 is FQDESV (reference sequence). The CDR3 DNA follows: TGTGCCAGCAGCTTCGGCGACAGGGTTGGTGATACGCAGTATTTT. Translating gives CASSFGDRVGDTQYF. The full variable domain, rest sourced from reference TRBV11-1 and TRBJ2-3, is EAEVAQSPRYKITEKSQAVAFWCDPISGHATLYWYRQILGQGPELLVQFQDESVVDDSQLPKDRFSAERLKGVDSTLKIQPAELGDSAMYLCASSFGDRVGDTQYFGPGTRLTVL.

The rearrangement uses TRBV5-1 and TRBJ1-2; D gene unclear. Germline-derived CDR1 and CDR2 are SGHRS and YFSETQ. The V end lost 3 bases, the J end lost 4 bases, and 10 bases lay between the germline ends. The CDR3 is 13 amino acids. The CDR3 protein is CASSYGGSYGYTF. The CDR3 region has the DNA TGCGCCAGCAGCTATGGCGGTTCCTATGGCTACACCTTC.

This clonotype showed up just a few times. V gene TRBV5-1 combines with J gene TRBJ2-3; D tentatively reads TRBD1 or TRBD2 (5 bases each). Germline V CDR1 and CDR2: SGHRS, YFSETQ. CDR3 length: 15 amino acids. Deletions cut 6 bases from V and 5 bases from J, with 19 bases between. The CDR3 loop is CASTVLGEPEDTQYF. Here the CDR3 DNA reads TGCGCCAGCACCGTCCTGGGGGAACCGGAAGATACGCAGTATTTT. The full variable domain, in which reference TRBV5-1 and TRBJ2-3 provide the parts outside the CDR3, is KAGVTQTPRYLIKTRGQQVTLSCSPISGHRSVSWYQQTPGQGLQFLFEYFSETQRNKGNFPGRFSGRQFSNSRSEMNVSTLELGDSALYLCASTVLGEPEDTQYFGPGTRLTVL.

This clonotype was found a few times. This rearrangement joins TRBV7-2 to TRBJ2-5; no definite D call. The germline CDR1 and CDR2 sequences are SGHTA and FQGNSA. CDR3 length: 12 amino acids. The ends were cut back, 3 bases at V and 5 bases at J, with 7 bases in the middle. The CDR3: CASSFVAETQYF. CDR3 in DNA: TGTGCCAGCAGCTTTGTAGCTGAGACCCAGTACTTC.

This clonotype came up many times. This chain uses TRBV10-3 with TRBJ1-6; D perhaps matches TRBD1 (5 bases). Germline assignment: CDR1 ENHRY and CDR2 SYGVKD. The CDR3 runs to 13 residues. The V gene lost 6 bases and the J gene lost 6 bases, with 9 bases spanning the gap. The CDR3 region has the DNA TGTGCCATCAGAAGACAGACTAATTCACCCCTCCACTTT. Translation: CAIRRQTNSPLHF.

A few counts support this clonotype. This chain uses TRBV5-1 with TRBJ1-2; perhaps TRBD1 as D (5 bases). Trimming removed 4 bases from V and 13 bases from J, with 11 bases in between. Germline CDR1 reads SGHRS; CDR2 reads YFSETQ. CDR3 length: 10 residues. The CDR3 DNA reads TGCGCCAGCAGCATGACAGAAGGCACCTTC. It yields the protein CASSMTEGTF. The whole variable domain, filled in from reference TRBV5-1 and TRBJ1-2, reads KAGVTQTPRYLIKTRGQQVTLSCSPISGHRSVSWYQQTPGQGLQFLFEYFSETQRNKGNFPGRFSGRQFSNSRSEMNVSTLELGDSALYLCASSMTEGTFGSGTRLTVV.

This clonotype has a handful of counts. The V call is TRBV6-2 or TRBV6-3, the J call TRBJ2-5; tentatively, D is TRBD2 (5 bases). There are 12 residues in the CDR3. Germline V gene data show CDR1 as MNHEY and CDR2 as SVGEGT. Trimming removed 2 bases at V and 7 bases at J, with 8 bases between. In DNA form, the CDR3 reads TGTGCCAGCAGTTACCGGGGTAGGACCCAGTACTTC. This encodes CASSYRGRTQYF.

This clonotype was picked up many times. The CDR3 loop is CASSQVVQETQYF. The CDR3 region has the DNA TGTGCCAGCAGCCAAGTGGTGCAGGAGACCCAGTACTTC. This chain connects TRBV4-2 to TRBJ2-5; no definite D call. CDR1 and CDR2 from the germline V gene are LGHNA and YNFKEQ. The CDR3 is 13 residues long. Trimming took 1 base from V and 5 from J, leaving 8 bases between them.

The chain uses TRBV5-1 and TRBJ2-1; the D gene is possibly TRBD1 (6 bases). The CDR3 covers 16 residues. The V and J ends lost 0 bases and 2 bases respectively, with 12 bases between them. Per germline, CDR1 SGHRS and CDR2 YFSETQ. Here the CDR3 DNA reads TGCGCCAGCAGCTTGGCTACAGGGTCTCCCTACAATGAGCAGTTCTTC. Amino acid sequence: CASSLATGSPYNEQFF.

The CDR3 DNA follows: TGTGCCAGTAGTATCTTGGGAGATACGCAGTATTTT. Residues: CASSILGDTQYF. J is TRBJ2-3 and V is TRBV19; D ambiguous. Per the germline V gene, CDR1 is LNHDA and CDR2 is SQIVND (reference sequence). The CDR3 loop spans 12 amino acids. Deletions cut 3 bases from V and 5 bases from J, with 6 bases between.

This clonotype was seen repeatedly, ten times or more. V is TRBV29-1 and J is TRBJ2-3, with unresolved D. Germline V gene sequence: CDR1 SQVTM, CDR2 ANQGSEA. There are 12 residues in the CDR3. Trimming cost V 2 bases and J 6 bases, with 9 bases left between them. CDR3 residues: CSVELPGDTQYF. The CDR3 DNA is TGCAGCGTTGAACTGCCCGGGGATACGCAGTATTTT.

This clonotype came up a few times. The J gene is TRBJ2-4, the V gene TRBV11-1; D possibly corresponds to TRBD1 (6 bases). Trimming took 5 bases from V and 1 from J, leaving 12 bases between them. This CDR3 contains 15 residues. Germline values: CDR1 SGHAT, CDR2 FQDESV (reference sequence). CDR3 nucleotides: TGTGCCAGCAGCCCCACTCAGGGGGCCAAAAACATTCAGTACTTC. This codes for CASSPTQGAKNIQYF.

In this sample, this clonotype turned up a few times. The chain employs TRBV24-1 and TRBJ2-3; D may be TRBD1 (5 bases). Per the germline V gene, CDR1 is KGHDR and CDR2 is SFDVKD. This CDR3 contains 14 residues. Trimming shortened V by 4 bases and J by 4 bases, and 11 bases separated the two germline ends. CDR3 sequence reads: CATSEAGYADTQYF. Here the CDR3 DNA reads TGTGCCACCAGTGAGGCAGGGTATGCAGATACGCAGTATTTT.

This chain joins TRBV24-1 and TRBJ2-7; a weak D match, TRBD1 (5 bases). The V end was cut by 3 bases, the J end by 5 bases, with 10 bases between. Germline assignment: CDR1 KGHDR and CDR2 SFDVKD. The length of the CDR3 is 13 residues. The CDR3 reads CATSDRFRDEQYV. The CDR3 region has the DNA TGTGCCACCAGTGATCGGTTCAGGGACGAGCAGTACGTC.

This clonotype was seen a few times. CDR3 sequence (DNA): TGTGCCTGGAGCCGGGGGCGAAATGAAAAACTGTTTTTT. It encodes CAWSRGRNEKLFF. J is TRBJ1-4 and V is TRBV30; maybe TRBD1 (6 bases). The CDR3 consists of 13 residues. CDR1 and CDR2 from the germline V gene are GTSNPN and SVGIG (reference sequence). The V gene lost 3 bases and the J gene lost 5 bases, with 10 bases spanning the gap.